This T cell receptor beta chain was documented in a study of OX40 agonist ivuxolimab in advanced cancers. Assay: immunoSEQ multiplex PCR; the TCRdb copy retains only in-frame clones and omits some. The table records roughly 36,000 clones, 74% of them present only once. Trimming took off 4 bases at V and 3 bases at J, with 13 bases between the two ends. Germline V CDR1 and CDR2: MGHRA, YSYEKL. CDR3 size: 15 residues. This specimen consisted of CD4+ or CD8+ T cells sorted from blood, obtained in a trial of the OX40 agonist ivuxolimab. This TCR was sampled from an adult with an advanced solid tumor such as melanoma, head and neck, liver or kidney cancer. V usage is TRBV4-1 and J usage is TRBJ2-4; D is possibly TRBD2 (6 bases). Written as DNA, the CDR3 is TGCGCCAGCAGCCGTCTCCCAGCGGGCAAAAACATTCAGTACTTC. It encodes CASSRLPAGKNIQYF.